This is a list of T cell receptor beta chains from one sample in a study of blood T cell repertoires in COVID-19. Clones were sequenced by immunoSEQ multiplex PCR, and TCRdb holds only the in-frame ones, with some missing. The repertoire holds about 110,000 clones, around 84% seen once, with under 4% in the top ten. Specimen: peripheral blood. Receptor source: a man aged 40-55 years with acute or convalescent COVID-19. The CDR3 runs from the conserved cysteine through the conserved F or W. Each record gives: clone size, J gene, V gene, D gene, CDR3 protein, CDR3 DNA. D genes are given only for firm matches. A row's size may be missing; if present it is once, few, many or a size class.

>.|TRBJ2-3|TRBV2|.
CASSRPPSTDTQYF
TGTGCCAGCTCGAGGCCCCCTAGCACAGATACGCAGTATTTT
>.|TRBJ2-7|TRBV19|.
CASEDRGGGGSYEQYF
TGTGCCTCCGAGGATCGGGGAGGCGGTGGCTCCTACGAGCAGTACTTC
>.|TRBJ2-1|TRBV15|.
CATSRGDSPYNEQFF
TGTGCCACCAGCAGAGGTGATAGCCCTTACAATGAGCAGTTCTTC
>.|TRBJ2-7|TRBV4-3|.
CASSQDYQGGTYEQYF
TGCGCCAGCAGCCAAGATTACCAGGGAGGAACCTACGAGCAGTACTTC
>.|TRBJ1-5|TRBV6-6|.
CASKGSGGDQPQHF
TGTGCCAGCAAGGGCTCGGGGGGCGATCAGCCCCAGCATTTT
>.|TRBJ1-1|TRBV29-1|TRBD1
CSVLTGEAFF
TGCAGCGTTCTGACAGGGGAAGCTTTCTTT
>.|TRBJ2-2|TRBV9|.
CASSADLLTGELFF
TGTGCCAGCAGCGCAGACTTACTAACCGGGGAGCTGTTTTTT
>few|TRBJ2-7|TRBV4-1|TRBD1
CASSRGFSLDRGSEQYF
TGCGCCAGCAGCCGCGGATTTTCGTTAGACAGGGGTAGCGAGCAGTACTTC
>.|TRBJ2-1|TRBV9|TRBD2
CASSVESGGSLIFTYNEQFF
TGTGCCAGCAGCGTAGAAAGCGGGGGGTCCCTTATATTCACCTACAATGAGCAGTTCTTC
>.|TRBJ1-1|TRBV30|.
CAWKAPWGGTEAFF
TGTGCCTGGAAGGCCCCATGGGGGGGCACTGAAGCTTTCTTT
>few|TRBJ1-5|TRBV29-1|TRBD1
CSVQGAGQPQHF
TGCAGCGTCCAGGGGGCCGGTCAGCCCCAGCATTTT
>.|TRBJ1-2|TRBV2|.
CASSVENYGYTF
TGTGCCAGCAGTGTGGAGAACTATGGCTACACCTTC
>.|TRBJ2-1|TRBV12-3/TRBV12-4|TRBD2
CASSTGLGQFF
TGTGCCAGCAGTACCGGACTAGGACAGTTCTTC
>.|TRBJ2-7|TRBV15|TRBD2
CATSRGTSSYEQYF
TGTGCCACCAGCCGTGGGACTAGCAGCTACGAGCAGTACTTC
>.|TRBJ1-2|TRBV24-1|TRBD1
CATSQPGQGDYGYTF
TGTGCCACCAGCCAGCCGGGACAGGGGGACTATGGCTACACCTTC
>once|TRBJ2-1|TRBV5-4|.
CASSTFKVGGNEQFF
TGTGCCAGCAGCACTTTCAAGGTAGGAGGCAATGAGCAGTTCTTC
>.|TRBJ1-3|TRBV30|TRBD1
CAWSGDRTDRGGNTIYF
TGTGCCTGGAGTGGTGATAGAACAGACAGGGGTGGAAACACCATATATTTT
>.|TRBJ1-6|TRBV5-4|.
CASSLLSPSGDSSPLHF
TGTGCCAGCAGCTTGCTTAGCCCGAGCGGAGATTCTTCACCCCTCCACTTT
>.|TRBJ1-1|TRBV7-9|.
CASSRGTRTEAFF
TGTGCCAGCAGCCGCGGGACGAGAACTGAAGCTTTCTTT
>.|TRBJ2-1|TRBV12-5|TRBD1
CASGLVLGTGGNEQFF
TGTGCTAGTGGTTTGGTATTAGGGACAGGGGGCAATGAGCAGTTCTTC
>.|TRBJ2-2|TRBV4-3|TRBD2
CASSQEWTSGGNTGELFF
TGCGCCAGCAGCCAAGAATGGACTAGCGGGGGGAACACCGGGGAGCTGTTTTTT
>.|TRBJ2-5|TRBV27|.
CASSLSDRQETQYF
TGTGCCAGCAGTTTATCGGACAGACAAGAGACCCAGTACTTC
>.|TRBJ1-4|TRBV7-9|.
CASSFSRVDEKLFF
TGTGCCAGCAGCTTTTCCAGGGTGGATGAAAAACTGTTTTTT
>.|TRBJ2-7|TRBV18|.
CASSPSQGKDEQYF
TGTGCCAGCTCACCATCCCAGGGTAAGGACGAGCAGTACTTC
>.|TRBJ2-1|TRBV5-1|TRBD2
CASSLVTSGDGNEQFF
TGCGCCAGCAGCTTGGTAACTAGCGGGGATGGCAATGAGCAGTTCTTC
>once|TRBJ2-7|TRBV3-1/TRBV3-2|TRBD1
CASSRARGSTYEQYF
TGTGCCAGCAGCCGGGCCAGGGGGAGTACGTACGAGCAGTACTTC
>.|TRBJ2-2|TRBV9|TRBD1
CASSSFGQGGWVDTGELFF
TGTGCCAGCAGCTCGTTTGGACAGGGCGGTTGGGTCGACACCGGGGAGCTGTTTTTT
>.|TRBJ2-1|TRBV5-4|.
CASSLALDSYNEQFF
TGTGCCAGCAGCTTGGCACTAGATTCCTACAATGAGCAGTTCTTC
>few|TRBJ1-1|TRBV6-5|TRBD1
CASSYSPGQGSTEAFF
TGTGCCAGCAGTTATTCCCCGGGACAGGGGAGCACTGAAGCTTTCTTT
>once|TRBJ2-2|TRBV24-1|TRBD2
CATQAGGTWNTGELFF
TGTGCCACCCAAGCCGGGGGGACCTGGAACACCGGGGAGCTGTTTTTT
>once|TRBJ2-3|TRBV30|.
CAWSRSGVDTQYF
TGTGCCTGGAGCCGATCGGGGGTCGATACGCAGTATTTT
>.|TRBJ2-5|TRBV21-1|.
CASSKVGLDWRYQETQYF
TGTGCCAGCAGCAAGGTAGGGTTGGACTGGCGGTACCAAGAGACCCAGTACTTC
>.|TRBJ2-7|TRBV29-1|TRBD2
CSVRLAGTYEQYF
TGCAGCGTGAGGCTAGCGGGGACCTACGAGCAGTACTTC
>.|TRBJ2-3|TRBV27|TRBD2
CASREGYTQYF
TGTGCCAGCCGGGAGGGATATACGCAGTATTTT
>few|TRBJ1-1|TRBV4-1|.
CASSTGSTGLNTEAFF
TGCGCCAGCAGCACCGGATCGACAGGCCTGAACACTGAAGCTTTCTTT
>.|TRBJ2-3|TRBV7-8|TRBD1
CASSLGNQGANTQYF
TGTGCCAGCAGCTTAGGGAATCAGGGGGCTAATACGCAGTATTTT
>.|TRBJ2-3|TRBV7-3|TRBD1
CASSVGLTGVNTQYF
TGTGCCAGCAGCGTAGGATTGACAGGGGTAAATACGCAGTATTTT
>.|TRBJ2-3|TRBV19|TRBD2
CASSIAKLAGSTDTQYF
TGTGCCAGTAGTATAGCCAAACTAGCGGGGAGCACAGATACGCAGTATTTT
>.|TRBJ1-4|TRBV3-1/TRBV3-2|.
CASSLYRGSNEKLFF
TGTGCCAGCAGCCTCTATAGGGGAAGTAATGAAAAACTGTTTTTT
>.|TRBJ1-1|TRBV19|TRBD1
CASSPRTGYTEAFF
TGTGCCAGTAGTCCAAGGACAGGGTACACTGAAGCTTTCTTT
>once|TRBJ2-7|TRBV27|.
CASTRGGGSFPSEQYF
TGTGCCAGCACGAGGGGAGGGGGATCCTTTCCGAGTGAGCAGTACTTC
>once|TRBJ2-3|TRBV10-1|.
CASSEDIDTDTQYF
TGCGCCAGCAGTGAGGACATAGACACAGATACGCAGTATTTT
>.|TRBJ1-2|TRBV3-1/TRBV3-2|TRBD1
CASSRDRALRYTF
TGTGCCAGCAGCCGAGACAGGGCTCTACGCTACACCTTC
>.|TRBJ1-1|TRBV2|TRBD1
CASSGDRGILEAFF
TGTGCCAGCAGTGGGGACAGGGGGATACTTGAAGCTTTCTTT
>.|TRBJ2-2|TRBV18|.
CASSPKRDTGSTGELFF
TGTGCCAGCTCACCAAAACGGGACACAGGCAGCACCGGGGAGCTGTTTTTT
>.|TRBJ1-6|TRBV29-1|.
CSVEREESPLHF
TGCAGCGTTGAGAGGGAGGAATCACCCCTCCACTTT
>.|TRBJ2-2|TRBV7-2|.
CASSLAYGVGPNTGELFF
TGTGCCAGCAGCTTAGCGTACGGGGTCGGCCCGAACACCGGGGAGCTGTTTTTT
>.|TRBJ2-1|TRBV4-3|.
CASSQDYRQDYNEQFF
TGCGCCAGCAGCCAAGATTATAGGCAGGACTACAATGAGCAGTTCTTC
>few|TRBJ1-2|TRBV4-1|.
CASSREGMRGYTF
TGCGCCAGCAGCAGAGAAGGAATGAGGGGCTACACCTTC